This TCR beta chain was profiled in a study of blood T cell repertoires in COVID-19. At the level of the study: Researchers got acute and convalescent COVID-19 samples from the United States, Italy and Spain. Sample material is recorded as cDNA or gDNA derived from T cells, B-cell-depleted T cells, or PBMCs.

Authors' processing steps: Amplification of reference gene primers provided the estimated nucleated cell counts. Profiled with immunoSEQ multiplex PCR; TCRdb holds only in-frame clones, not every one. That table supplies the V and J calls and clone size; D and trimming were determined from the DNA. The repertoire holds over 400,000 clones, 86% seen once, with almost 1.5% in the top ten. This clone was seen only a few times. V shed 4 bases and J shed 6 bases, with 7 bases lying between them. The CDR3 has 12 amino acids. The germline V gene has CDR1 SEHNR and CDR2 FQNEAQ (reference sequence). The sequenced material came from peripheral blood. This chain connects TRBV7-9 to TRBJ2-1; D unclear. The clonotype comes from a woman in her twenties or thirties with active or convalescent COVID-19. The CDR3 sequence is CASSSLRNEQFF. Written as DNA, the CDR3 is TGTGCCAGCAGCTCCCTTCGCAATGAGCAGTTCTTC.